The 9 T cell receptor beta chains in this list originate from one sample, sequenced in a study of blood T cell repertoires in COVID-19. The repertoire was sequenced with immunoSEQ multiplex PCR; TCRdb's copy has only in-frame clones and lacks some. The data contain 95,000 to 150,000 clones, 82% of them singletons. The sample comprised peripheral blood. All receptors derive from a woman aged 70-85 years with acute or convalescent COVID-19.

V gene TRBV6-5 combines with J gene TRBJ1-1, with D tentatively TRBD1 (5 bases). The V gene lost 0 bases and the J gene lost 6 bases, with 11 bases spanning the gap. The V gene's germline CDR1 is MNHEY and CDR2 SVGAGI. The CDR3 has 14 residues. The CDR3 nucleotides are TGTGCCAGCAGTTACTCGACGGACACTGCTGAAGCTTTCTTT. The encoded protein is CASSYSTDTAEAFF.

A single count supports this clone. V is TRBV20-1 and J is TRBJ1-3; 7 bases line up with TRBD1. This CDR3 is 11 amino acids long. Germline V gives CDR1 DFQATT, CDR2 SNEGSKA (reference sequence). J was trimmed by 8 bases and V by 6 bases; bases with no gene match: 4. In DNA, the CDR3 is TGCAGTGCCACCAGGGGGTACACCATATATTTT. Translated: CSATRGYTIYF.

This rearrangement joins TRBV21-1 to TRBJ2-7; TRBD2 was called by the table and not checked on the DNA. TRBV21-1 is a pseudogene segment. The CDR3 loop spans 16 amino acids. CDR3 in DNA: TGTGCCAGCAGCAATCTCCGCGCTCGGCGGGGCTACGAGCAGTACTTC. The encoded protein is CASSNLRARRGYEQYF.

The rearrangement links TRBV10-3 to TRBJ1-3; D not certain. This CDR3 has 17 residues. Trimming stripped 0 bases from V and 0 bases from J, with 12 bases between. Germline V gene data show CDR1 as ENHRY and CDR2 as SYGVKD. The CDR3 here is CAISESWRELSGNTIYF. The CDR3 bases are TGTGCCATCAGTGAGTCGTGGAGGGAGCTCTCTGGAAACACCATATATTTT.

The chain carries TRBV5-1 and TRBJ1-1; D is unclear. V dropped 0 bases and J dropped 10 bases, with 13 bases sitting between them. The CDR3 contains 13 residues. CDR1 SGHRS and CDR2 YFSETQ come from the germline V gene. The CDR3 loop is CASSLAVEGTAFF. CDR3 bases: TGCGCCAGCAGCTTGGCCGTGGAGGGTACAGCTTTCTTT.

This clone has only one observation. V is TRBV7-6 and J is TRBJ2-2; D may be TRBD2 (5 bases). V was cut by 6 bases and J by 5 bases, with 19 bases left in between. Germline CDR1 reads SGHVS; CDR2 reads FNYEAQ. The CDR3 loop spans 16 amino acids. In DNA, the CDR3 is TGTGCCAGCAGACCCGCCAGCGGTGGATGGACCGGGGAGCTGTTTTTT. Translation: CASRPASGGWTGELFF.

V and J are TRBV24-1 and TRBJ1-1, with 8 bases aligning to TRBD1. Germline lookup yields CDR1 KGHDR and CDR2 SFDVKD. There are 13 residues in the CDR3. V dropped 0 bases and J dropped 11; count of bases not matched to a gene: 4. CDR3 sequence (DNA): TGTGCCACCAGTGATTTGGGTGACAGGGGCGCTTTCTTT. It is translated as CATSDLGDRGAFF.

This clone was found a few times. The rearrangement uses TRBV12-3 or TRBV12-4 and TRBJ2-3; no reliable D call. The germline V and J ends were trimmed by 5 bases and 1 base, with 7 bases remaining between them. The CDR3 runs 13 residues. CDR3 sequence: CASSSTGTDTQYF. The CDR3, as DNA: TGTGCCAGCAGTAGTACGGGCACAGATACGCAGTATTTT.

The chain links TRBV4-2 to TRBJ2-2; D remains unclear. Deletions cut 1 base from V and 1 base from J, with 10 bases between. CDR1 and CDR2 (germline): LGHNA, YNFKEQ. This CDR3 has 16 residues. CDR3 sequence: CASSQVGQRNTGELFF. The CDR3 DNA reads as TGTGCCAGCAGCCAAGTTGGGCAGAGGAACACCGGGGAGCTGTTTTTT.